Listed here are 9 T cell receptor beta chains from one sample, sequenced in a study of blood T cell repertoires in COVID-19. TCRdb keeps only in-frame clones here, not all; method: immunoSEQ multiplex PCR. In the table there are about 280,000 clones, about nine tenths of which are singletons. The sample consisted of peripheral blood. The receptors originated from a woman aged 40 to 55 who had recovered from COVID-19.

CDR3 loop: CASSEDGGGSTGELFF. As DNA, the CDR3 is TGTGCCAGCAGTGAAGATGGGGGAGGGAGCACCGGGGAGCTGTTTTTT. The chain recombines TRBV2 with TRBJ2-2; 7 bases agree with TRBD2. The CDR3 spans 16 residues. Unmatched junction bases numbered 6, after V lost 1 base and J lost 4 bases. CDR1 is SNHLY, CDR2 FYNNEI, per germline.

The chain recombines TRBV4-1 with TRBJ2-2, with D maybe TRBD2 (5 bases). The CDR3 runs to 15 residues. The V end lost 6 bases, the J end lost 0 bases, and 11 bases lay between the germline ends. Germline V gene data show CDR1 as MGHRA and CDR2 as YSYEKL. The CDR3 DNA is TGCGCCAGCAGAAGCGGAGGCGCGAACACCGGGGAGCTGTTTTTT. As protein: CASRSGGANTGELFF.

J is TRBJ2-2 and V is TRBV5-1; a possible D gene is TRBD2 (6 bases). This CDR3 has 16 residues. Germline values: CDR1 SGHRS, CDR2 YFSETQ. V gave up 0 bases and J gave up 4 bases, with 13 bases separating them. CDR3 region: CASSLGSGVITGELFF. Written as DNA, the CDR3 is TGCGCCAGCAGCTTGGGGTCGGGAGTAATCACCGGGGAGCTGTTTTTT.

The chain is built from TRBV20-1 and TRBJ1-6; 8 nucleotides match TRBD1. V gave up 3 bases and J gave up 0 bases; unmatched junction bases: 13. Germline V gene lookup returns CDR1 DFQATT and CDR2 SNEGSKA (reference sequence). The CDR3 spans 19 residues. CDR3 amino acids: CSASEAGGYPSSYNSPLHF. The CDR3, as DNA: TGCAGTGCTAGTGAGGCAGGGGGCTACCCGAGCTCCTATAATTCACCCCTCCACTTT.

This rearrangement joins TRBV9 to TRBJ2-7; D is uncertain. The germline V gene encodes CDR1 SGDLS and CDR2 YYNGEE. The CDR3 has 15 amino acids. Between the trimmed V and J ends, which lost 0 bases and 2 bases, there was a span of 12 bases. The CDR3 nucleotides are TGTGCCAGCAGCGTAGCGGCGGCCGCCCCCTACGAGCAGTACTTC. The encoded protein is CASSVAAAAPYEQYF.

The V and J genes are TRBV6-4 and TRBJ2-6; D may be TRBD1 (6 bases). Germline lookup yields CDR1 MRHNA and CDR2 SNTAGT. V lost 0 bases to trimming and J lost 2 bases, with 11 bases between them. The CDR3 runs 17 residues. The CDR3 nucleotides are TGTGCCAGCAGTGACTCCCCCGCAGGGGCTGGGGCCAACGTCCTGACTTTC. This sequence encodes CASSDSPAGAGANVLTF.

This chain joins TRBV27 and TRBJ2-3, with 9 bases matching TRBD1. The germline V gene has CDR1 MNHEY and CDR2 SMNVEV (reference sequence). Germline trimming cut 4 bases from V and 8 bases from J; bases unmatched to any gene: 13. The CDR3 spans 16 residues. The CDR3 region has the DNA TGTGCCAGCAGTTCCGACAGGGGGGTAGTGCAAGGTACGCAGTATTTT. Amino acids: CASSSDRGVVQGTQYF.

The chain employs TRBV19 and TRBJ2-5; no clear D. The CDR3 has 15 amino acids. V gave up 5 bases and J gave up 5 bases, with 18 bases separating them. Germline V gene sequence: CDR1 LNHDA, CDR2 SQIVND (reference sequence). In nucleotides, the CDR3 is TGTGCCAGTAGTTCGTTGGAGTTCGGTGTGGAGACCCAGTACTTC. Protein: CASSSLEFGVETQYF.

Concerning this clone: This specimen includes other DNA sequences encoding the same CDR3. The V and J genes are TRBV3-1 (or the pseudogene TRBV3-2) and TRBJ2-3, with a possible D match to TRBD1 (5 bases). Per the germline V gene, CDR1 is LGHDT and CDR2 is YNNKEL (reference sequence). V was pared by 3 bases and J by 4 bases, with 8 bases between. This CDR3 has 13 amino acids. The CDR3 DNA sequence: TGTGCCAGCAGCCAGCAGGGCCCAGATACGCAGTATTTT. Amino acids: CASSQQGPDTQYF.